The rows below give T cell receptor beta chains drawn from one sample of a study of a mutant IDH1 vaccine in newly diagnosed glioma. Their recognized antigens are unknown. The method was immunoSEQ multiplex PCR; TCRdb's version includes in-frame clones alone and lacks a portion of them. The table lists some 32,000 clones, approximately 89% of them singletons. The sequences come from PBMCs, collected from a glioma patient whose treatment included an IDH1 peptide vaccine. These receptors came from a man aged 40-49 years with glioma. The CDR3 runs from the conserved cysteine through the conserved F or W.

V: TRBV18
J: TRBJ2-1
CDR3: CASSPMWAGGPSYNEQFF

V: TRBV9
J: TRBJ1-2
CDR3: CASSVESVGKGYTF

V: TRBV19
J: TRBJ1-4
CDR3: CASRRTGVKATNEKLFF

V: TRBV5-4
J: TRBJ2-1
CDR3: CASSSTMASVSSYNEQFF

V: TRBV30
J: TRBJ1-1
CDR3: CAWSDLLLSTEAFF

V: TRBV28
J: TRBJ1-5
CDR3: CATLPDLLDGLGLGSNQPQHF

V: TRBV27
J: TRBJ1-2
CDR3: CASSRTGGAGYGYTF

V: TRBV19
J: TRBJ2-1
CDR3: CASSQDSYNEQFF

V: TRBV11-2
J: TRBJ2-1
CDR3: CASSFSLAGNNEQFF

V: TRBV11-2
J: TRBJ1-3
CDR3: CASSVGVGYTIYF

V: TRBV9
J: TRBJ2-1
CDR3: CASSAEGTGKASGQFF

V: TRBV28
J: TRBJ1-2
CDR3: CASSPYLDTYGYTF

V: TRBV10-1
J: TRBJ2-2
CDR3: CASSRDSISGGTGELFF

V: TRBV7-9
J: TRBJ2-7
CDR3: CASSWQDEQYF

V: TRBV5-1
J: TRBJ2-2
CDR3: CASSLARGLAGGPDTGELFF

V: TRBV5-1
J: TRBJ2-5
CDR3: CASSPGQAGGTQYF

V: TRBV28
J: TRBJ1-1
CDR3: CASSGQSLNTEAFF

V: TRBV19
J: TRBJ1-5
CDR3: CASSLTGNSNQPQHF

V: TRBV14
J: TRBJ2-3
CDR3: CASSQEGLYTDTQYF

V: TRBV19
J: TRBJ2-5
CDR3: CASSLNWGETQYF

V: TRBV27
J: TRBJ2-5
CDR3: CASSPTWGARETQYF

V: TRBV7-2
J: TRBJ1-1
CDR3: CASSLDGLNTEAFF

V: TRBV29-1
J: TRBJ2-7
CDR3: CSVTSGSYEQYF

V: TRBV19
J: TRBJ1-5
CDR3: CASSMRGLSGQPQHF

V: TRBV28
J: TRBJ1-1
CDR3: CASSLVAGGSNTEAFF

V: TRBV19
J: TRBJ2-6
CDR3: CASSRGTDISGANVLTF

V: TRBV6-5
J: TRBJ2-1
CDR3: CASSYGWAGGEQFF

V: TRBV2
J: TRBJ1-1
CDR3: CASSEGGRTEAFF

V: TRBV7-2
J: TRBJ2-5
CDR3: CASSAQTSGNPKTQYF

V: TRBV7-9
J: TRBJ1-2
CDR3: CASSSDSNYGYTF

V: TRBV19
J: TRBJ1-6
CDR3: CASSFSQGATYNSPLHF

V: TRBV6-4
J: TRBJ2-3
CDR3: CASSDSTSGGADTQYF

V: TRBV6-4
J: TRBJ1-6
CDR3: CASRLGSSYNSPLHF

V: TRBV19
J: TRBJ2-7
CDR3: CASSIGRDGSYEQYF

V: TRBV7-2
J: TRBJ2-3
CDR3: CASSLALAGYTDTQYF

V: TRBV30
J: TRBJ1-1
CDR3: CAWKSVRLNTEAFF

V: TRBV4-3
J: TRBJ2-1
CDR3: CASSQGGQAGNEQFF

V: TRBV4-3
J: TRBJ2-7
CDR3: CASSSATGWYEQYF

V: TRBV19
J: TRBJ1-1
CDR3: CASSKGQNTEAFF

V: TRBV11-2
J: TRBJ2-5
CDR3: CASSPGFQETQYF

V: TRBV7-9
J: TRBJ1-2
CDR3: CASSPGRSGANYGYTF

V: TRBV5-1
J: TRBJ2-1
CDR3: CASSLARGLNEQFF

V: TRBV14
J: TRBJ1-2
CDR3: CASSRGQPKAYGYTF

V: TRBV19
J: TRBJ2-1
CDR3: CASSIARSYNEQFF

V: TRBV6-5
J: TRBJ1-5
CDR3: CASSLDGREGQPQHF

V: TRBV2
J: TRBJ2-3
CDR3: CASTTGTYSTDTQYF